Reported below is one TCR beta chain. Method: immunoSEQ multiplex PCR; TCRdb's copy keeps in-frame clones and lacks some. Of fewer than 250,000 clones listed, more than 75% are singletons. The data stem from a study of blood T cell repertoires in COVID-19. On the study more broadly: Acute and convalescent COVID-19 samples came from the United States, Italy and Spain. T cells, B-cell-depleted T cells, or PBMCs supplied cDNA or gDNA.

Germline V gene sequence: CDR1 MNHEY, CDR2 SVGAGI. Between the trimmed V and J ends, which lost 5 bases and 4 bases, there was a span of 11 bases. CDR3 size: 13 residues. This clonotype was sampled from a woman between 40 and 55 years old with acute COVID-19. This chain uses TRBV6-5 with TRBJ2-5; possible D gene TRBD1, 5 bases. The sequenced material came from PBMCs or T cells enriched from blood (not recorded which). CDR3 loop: CASSLNQGETQYF. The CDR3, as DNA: TGTGCCAGCAGTCTCAATCAGGGAGAGACCCAGTACTTC.